This passage covers 21 T cell receptor beta chains from one sample sequenced in a study of blood T cell repertoires in COVID-19. Produced via immunoSEQ multiplex PCR; TCRdb's table is partial and in-frame only. The sample has approximately 360,000 clones, 90% seen once; the top ten hold around 7%. The sample taken for sequencing was peripheral blood. The receptor source for this set is a man between 18 and 35 years old with active or convalescent COVID-19.

This clone was detected only once. The chain couples TRBV28 to TRBJ2-2; 8 nucleotides match TRBD2. Per germline, CDR1 MDHEN and CDR2 SYDVKM. Unmatched junction bases numbered 10, after V lost 3 bases and J lost 4 bases. CDR3 size: 17 residues. The CDR3 loop is CASSLFPRLAGTGELFF. The CDR3 coding sequence is TGTGCCAGCAGTTTGTTCCCCCGGCTAGCGGGCACCGGGGAGCTGTTTTTT.

Relative to its sample, this clone is medium-sized. The DNA for the CDR3 is TGTGCCAGCAGCTTCAGCGGGGGGGCCGTGGATGAGCAGTTCTTC. Its protein is CASSFSGGAVDEQFF. This chain uses TRBV7-2 with TRBJ2-1; 10 nucleotides align to TRBD2. The junction had 7 bases not matched to a gene; V was cut back by 3 bases and J by 8 bases. Per germline, CDR1 SGHTA and CDR2 FQGNSA. The CDR3 consists of 15 residues.

The V gene is TRBV10-3, the J gene TRBJ2-7, with TRBD1 identical over 12 bases. The CDR3 spans 15 residues. Germline V gives CDR1 ENHRY, CDR2 SYGVKD. Trimming removed 6 bases from V and 5 bases from J; junction bases left unmatched: 8. The CDR3 coding sequence is TGTGCCATCAGCGACCGGGACAGGGGGCTCGACGAGCAGTACTTC. Residues: CAISDRDRGLDEQYF.

This clone was recorded a few times. The same CDR3 arises from other DNA sequences in this sample as well. The chain carries TRBV19 and TRBJ1-5; 8 nucleotides align to TRBD1. The CDR3 spans 13 residues. V gave up 10 bases and J gave up 4 bases; unmatched junction bases: 6. Germline-derived CDR1 and CDR2 are LNHDA and SQIVND (reference sequence). CDR3 nucleotides: TGTGCCACCAACCGGGACAGGAATCAGCCCCAGCATTTT. This encodes CATNRDRNQPQHF.

The J gene is TRBJ2-1, the V gene TRBV9, with 8 nucleotides matching TRBD2. CDR1 and CDR2 (germline): SGDLS, YYNGEE. The V segment lost 0 bases and the J segment 7 bases; nucleotides outside the gene matches: 6. CDR3 length: 15 residues. CDR3 DNA: TGTGCCAGCAGCGTAGGAGCGGGAGCCGGAAATGAGCAGTTCTTC. This sequence encodes CASSVGAGAGNEQFF.

The chain uses TRBV4-2 and TRBJ2-1, with 7 bases fitting TRBD2. CDR1 is LGHNA, CDR2 YNFKEQ, per germline. This CDR3 comprises 15 residues. V shed 1 base and J 2 bases; nucleotides not matched to a gene: 2. CDR3 loop: CASSQVGGAYNEQFF. CDR3 nucleotide sequence: TGTGCCAGCAGCCAAGTGGGGGGGGCCTACAATGAGCAGTTCTTC.

The chain uses TRBV7-9 and TRBJ2-2, with TRBD2 matching over 7 bases. Looked up from germline, CDR1 is SEHNR and CDR2 is FQNEAQ (reference sequence). The trim removed 2 bases at V and 3 bases at J, leaving 6 bases unmatched. The CDR3 length is 16 residues. CDR3 sequence reads: CASSLYASGYTGELFF. The CDR3 DNA follows: TGTGCCAGCAGCTTATATGCTAGCGGTTACACCGGGGAGCTGTTTTTT.

With respect to this clone: At the DNA level, this CDR3 is encoded by other sequences in the same sample as well. The CDR3 sequence is CASSLPGTYEQYF. CDR3 sequence (DNA): TGTGCCAGCAGCTTACCAGGGACATACGAGCAGTACTTC. This chain uses TRBV7-9 with TRBJ2-7; TRBD1 might be the D (6 bases). This CDR3 has 13 residues. V was clipped by 2 bases and J by 4 bases, with 9 bases between them. Germline V gene sequence: CDR1 SEHNR, CDR2 FQNEAQ (reference sequence).

V usage is TRBV6-4 and J usage is TRBJ1-2, with TRBD1 matching 7 bases. Germline-derived CDR1 and CDR2 are MRHNA and SNTAGT. After removal of 3 bases from V and 4 bases from J, the junction contained 8 bases not matched to a gene. The CDR3 is made up of 15 amino acids. The CDR3 DNA is TGTGCCAGCAGTGATTTACCAGGGGGAGGCTATGGCTACACCTTC. This gives the protein CASSDLPGGGYGYTF.

The rearrangement joins TRBV27 to TRBJ1-5; D is possibly TRBD1 (5 bases). CDR1 is MNHEY, CDR2 SMNVEV, per germline (reference sequence). Trimming shortened V by 6 bases and J by 0 bases, and 12 bases separated the two germline ends. The CDR3 runs to 15 residues. DNA of the CDR3: TGTGCCAGCAGACCCAGACAGTATAGCAATCAGCCCCAGCATTTT. Translation gives CASRPRQYSNQPQHF.

The chain combines TRBV5-1 with TRBJ1-2; no clear D gene. With 2 bases removed from V and 8 bases from J, the gap between germline ends came to 13 bases. Germline V gene data show CDR1 as SGHRS and CDR2 as YFSETQ. This CDR3 is built from 13 residues. Here the CDR3 reads CASSLGRDEGYTF. The CDR3, as DNA: TGCGCCAGCAGCTTAGGGAGGGATGAGGGCTACACCTTC.

This chain links TRBV18 with TRBJ1-2, with D perhaps matching TRBD1 (5 bases). Germline assignment: CDR1 KGHSH and CDR2 LQKENI. The CDR3 sequence is 21 residues long. V lost 0 bases, J lost 3 bases, and 29 bases lay in between. Written as DNA, the CDR3 is TGTGCCAGCTCACCACCGCGTGGGGGGGACCAAAACCGCTGGGTGGACTATGGCTACACCTTC. It codes for CASSPPRGGDQNRWVDYGYTF.

In nucleotides, the CDR3 is TGCAGCGTCGGACAGAGGTCCCGAAACACTGAAGCTTTCTTT. This sequence encodes CSVGQRSRNTEAFF. This chain links TRBV29-1 with TRBJ1-1; perhaps TRBD1 as D (6 bases). CDR1 SQVTM and CDR2 ANQGSEA come from the germline V gene. The CDR3 covers 14 residues. Trimming took off 6 bases at V and 2 bases at J, with 16 bases between the two ends.

The chain couples TRBV13 to TRBJ2-5; 8 bases align to TRBD2. V was clipped by 1 base and J by 5 bases; unmatched bases: 6. CDR1 is PRHDT and CDR2 is FYEKMQ in the germline V gene (reference sequence). The CDR3 loop spans 15 amino acids. The CDR3 coding sequence is TGTGCCAGCAGCTTAGTGCGGGGGGCTGATGAGACCCAGTACTTC. Its protein is CASSLVRGADETQYF.

The V gene is TRBV5-1, the J gene TRBJ1-2, with a possible D match to TRBD1 (5 bases). The V end lost 0 bases, the J end lost 7 bases, and 13 bases lay between the germline ends. The CDR3 sequence is 14 residues long. In germline, CDR1 is SGHRS, CDR2 YFSETQ. CDR3 in amino acids: CASSLGGGGRGYTF. The CDR3 DNA sequence: TGCGCCAGCAGCTTGGGTGGGGGAGGCCGTGGCTACACCTTC.

This clone came up a few times. V and J are TRBV19 and TRBJ1-5; D is undetermined. The CDR3 length is 13 residues. CDR1 LNHDA and CDR2 SQIVND come from the germline V gene (reference sequence). The V end was cut by 5 bases, the J end by 5 bases, with 10 bases between. CDR3 DNA sequence: TGTGCCAGTAGTGATGAGTTCCATCAGCCCCAGCATTTT. Encoded protein: CASSDEFHQPQHF.

The chain is built from TRBV7-8 and TRBJ1-5, with D hard to call. The CDR3 consists of 16 residues. The germline V gene has CDR1 SGHVS and CDR2 FQNEAQ. Trimming shortened V by 0 bases and J by 3 bases, and 12 bases separated the two germline ends. For the CDR3, the DNA is TGTGCCAGCAGCTTAGCGGCCGGGAGGATCAATCAGCCCCAGCATTTT. It codes for CASSLAAGRINQPQHF.

This clone came up a few times. The rearrangement uses TRBV6-5 and TRBJ1-4, with a possible D match to TRBD1 (5 bases). The CDR3 is 15 residues long. Germline V gives CDR1 MNHEY, CDR2 SVGAGI. The ends were cut back, 8 bases at V and 2 bases at J, with 15 bases in the middle. CDR3 amino acids: CASARTGVTNEKLFF. The DNA for the CDR3 is TGTGCCAGCGCCCGAACGGGGGTCACTAATGAAAAACTGTTTTTT.

This clone was observed a single time. The chain uses TRBV7-9 and TRBJ1-5; 9 positions match TRBD1. CDR1 is SEHNR, CDR2 FQNEAQ, per germline (reference sequence). The J segment lost 4 bases and the V segment lost 8 bases, leaving 6 bases of the junction unmatched. The CDR3 extends over 14 amino acids. The CDR3 loop is CASVSGTGNQPQHF. As DNA, the CDR3 is TGTGCCAGCGTTTCAGGGACAGGGAATCAGCCCCAGCATTTT.

The sample holds one count of this clone. This chain joins TRBV5-1 and TRBJ2-2, with TRBD2 matching 8 bases. The CDR3 has 15 amino acids. V gave up 5 bases and J gave up 4 bases; unmatched junction bases: 7. In germline, CDR1 is SGHRS, CDR2 YFSETQ. The CDR3 nucleotides are TGCGCCAGCAGTCTTGCGGGAGGTGTCACCGGGGAGCTGTTTTTT. Translated, it gives CASSLAGGVTGELFF.

The V call is TRBV7-2, the J call TRBJ1-5; 8 nucleotides agree with TRBD1. This CDR3 is 14 amino acids long. Per the germline V gene, CDR1 is SGHTA and CDR2 is FQGNSA. J was trimmed by 11 bases and V by 6 bases; bases with no gene match: 12. CDR3 sequence (DNA): TGTGCCAGCAGACTAGGACAGGGCCCTCACTCCCAGCATTTT. As protein: CASRLGQGPHSQHF.